Reported below is one T cell receptor (beta chain). The antigen remains unidentified. Two nested PCRs, roughly 17 and 9 cycles, amplified TCRalpha and TCRbeta cDNA. From the 5' RACE reads, TCRdb lists one entry per CDR3 protein and no DNA. The sample data list more than 85,000 distinct CDR3 sequences. Germline V lookup: CDR1 MGHRA, CDR2 YSYEKL. The CDR3 loop spans 17 amino acids. The data derive from a study of monozygotic twins with inflammatory bowel disease. Findings and limits, study-wide: Compared with healthy co-twins, IBD patients showed reduced TCRbeta repertoire diversity by inverse Simpson. Patient repertoire variability may have increased through differing immunosuppressive treatments. Among twins, concordant and discordant pairs did not differ in repertoire similarity, possibly from limited power.

This chain joins TRBV4-1 and TRBJ1-5; the TRBD1 assignment by TCRdb is unverifiable without DNA. The source of this sequence is a human donor with ulcerative colitis or Crohn's disease, or a healthy co-twin of an affected twin (not recorded which). Source material: blood. This CDR3 reads CASSQETGGFFNQPQHF.